The clone carrying this TCR beta chain was observed at least ten times. Deep-level running was used for the assay. TCRdb keeps only in-frame clones here, not all; method: immunoSEQ multiplex PCR. The data show about 530,000 clones, roughly 85% seen once. These data belong to a study of shared clonotypes between healthy human individuals. CDR3 length: 13 residues. The V gene end was trimmed by 4 bases and the J gene end by 9 bases; junction bases not matched to a gene: 9. Germline V CDR1 and CDR2: SGHTA, FQGNSA. The TCR was taken from a woman in her thirties or forties in good health. Some clones in this sample may be carry-over from other donors' samples. V usage is TRBV7-2 and J usage is TRBJ2-7; 7 nucleotides match TRBD1. Input material: PBMCs. CDR3 region: CASSSPGTVGQYF. The CDR3 DNA reads TGTGCCAGCAGCTCACCTGGGACAGTTGGGCAGTACTTC.